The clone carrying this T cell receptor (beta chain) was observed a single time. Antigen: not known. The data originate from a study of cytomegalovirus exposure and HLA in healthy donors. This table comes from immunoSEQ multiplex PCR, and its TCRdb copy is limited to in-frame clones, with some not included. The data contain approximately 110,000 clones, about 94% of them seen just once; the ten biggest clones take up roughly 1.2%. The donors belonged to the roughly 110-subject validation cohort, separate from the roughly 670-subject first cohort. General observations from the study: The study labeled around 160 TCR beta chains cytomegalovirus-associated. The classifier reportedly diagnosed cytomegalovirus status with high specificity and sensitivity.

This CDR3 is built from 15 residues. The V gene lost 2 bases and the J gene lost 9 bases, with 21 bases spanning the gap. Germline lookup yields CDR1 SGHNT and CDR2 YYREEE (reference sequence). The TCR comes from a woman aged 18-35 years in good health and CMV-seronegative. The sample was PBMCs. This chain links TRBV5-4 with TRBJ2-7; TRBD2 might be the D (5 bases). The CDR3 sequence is CASSFSGRLPGGQYF. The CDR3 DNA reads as TGTGCCAGCAGCTTCTCAGGCAGACTTCCCGGAGGGCAGTACTTC.